A single sample gave rise to the 23 T cell receptor beta chains below, sequenced in a study of beta chain features in type 1 diabetes. Findings of the study overall: Shorter TCRB CDR3s, moderately but significantly so, marked every one of the four CD4+ subsets in Type 1 diabetes patients.

Their recognized antigens are unknown. Every bit of the isolated RNA underwent reverse transcription, so sequencing read expressed TCRB transcripts. The assay was immunoSEQ multiplex PCR, and TCRdb's table has in-frame clones only and misses some. Seen here are around 360,000 clones, roughly 12% observed once, and the top ten hold approximately 0.011%. Specimen: naive CD4+ T cells from blood. All receptors derive from a woman aged 18-30 years with type 1 diabetes.

V usage is TRBV25-1 and J usage is TRBJ2-7; TRBD2 aligns across 13 bases. This CDR3 has 15 amino acids. After removal of 5 bases from V and 3 bases from J, the junction contained 4 bases not matched to a gene. Germline CDR1 reads MGHDK; CDR2 reads SYGVNS. CDR3 amino acids: CASSTSGGGHYEQYF. CDR3 in DNA: TGTGCCAGCAGTACTAGCGGGGGGGGCCACTACGAGCAGTACTTC.

This clone was seen a handful of times. CDR3 residues: CASSPYQSYEQYF. The CDR3 region has the DNA TGTGCCAGCTCACCCTACCAATCCTACGAGCAGTACTTC. The V gene is TRBV18, the J gene TRBJ2-7; D remains unclear. CDR3 length: 13 amino acids. Germline loops: CDR1 KGHSH, CDR2 LQKENI. V was trimmed by 3 bases and J by 1 base, leaving 7 bases between them. The entire variable domain, with the rest obtained from reference TRBV18 and TRBJ2-7, is as follows: NAGVMQNPRHLVRRRGQEARLRCSPMKGHSHVYWYRQLPEEGLKFMVYLQKENIIDESGMPKERFSAEFPKEGPSILRIQQVVRGDSAAYFCASSPYQSYEQYFGPGTRLTVT.

V gene TRBV5-1 combines with J gene TRBJ2-5; D unclear. The ends were cut back, 0 bases at V and 5 bases at J, with 11 bases in the middle. CDR1 SGHRS and CDR2 YFSETQ come from the germline V gene. CDR3 size: 14 residues. CDR3 sequence reads: CASSLVATSETQYF. Written as DNA, the CDR3 is TGCGCCAGCAGCTTGGTTGCAACCAGTGAGACCCAGTACTTC. Full variable domain (remainder filled in from reference TRBV5-1 and TRBJ2-5): KAGVTQTPRYLIKTRGQQVTLSCSPISGHRSVSWYQQTPGQGLQFLFEYFSETQRNKGNFPGRFSGRQFSNSRSEMNVSTLELGDSALYLCASSLVATSETQYFGPGTRLLVL.

This clone appeared a few times. The rearrangement uses TRBV2 and TRBJ1-1; D unclear. The ends were cut back, 4 bases at V and 3 bases at J, with 9 bases in the middle. The germline CDR1 and CDR2 sequences are SNHLY and FYNNEI. This CDR3 comprises 13 residues. The CDR3 DNA follows: TGTGCCAGCAGTGGCGGAAGGCACACTGAAGCTTTCTTT. This encodes CASSGGRHTEAFF.

This clone has more than one count but fewer than ten. V is TRBV5-1 and J is TRBJ2-3; tentative D call: TRBD1 (5 bases). The length of the CDR3 is 15 residues. Per germline, CDR1 SGHRS and CDR2 YFSETQ. The V gene lost 4 bases and the J gene lost 0 bases, with 12 bases spanning the gap. The CDR3 DNA is TGCGCCAGCAGCACCCTGACAGCGAGCACAGATACGCAGTATTTT. Residues: CASSTLTASTDTQYF. The whole variable domain, filled in from reference TRBV5-1 and TRBJ2-3, reads KAGVTQTPRYLIKTRGQQVTLSCSPISGHRSVSWYQQTPGQGLQFLFEYFSETQRNKGNFPGRFSGRQFSNSRSEMNVSTLELGDSALYLCASSTLTASTDTQYFGPGTRLTVL.

The CDR3 spells CASSQERGHPLTDTQYF. CDR3 coding DNA: TGCGCCAGCAGCCAAGAGCGGGGCCACCCACTCACAGATACGCAGTATTTT. The V and J genes are TRBV4-1 and TRBJ2-3; TRBD2 might be the D (6 bases). CDR1 MGHRA and CDR2 YSYEKL come from the germline V gene. The CDR3 totals 17 residues. Trimming stripped 0 bases from V and 2 bases from J, with 15 bases between.

This clone was observed a handful of times. The chain employs TRBV28 and TRBJ2-7, with TRBD2 matching 8 bases. CDR1 is MDHEN and CDR2 is SYDVKM in the germline V gene. V lost 2 bases, J lost 13 bases, and 7 bases stayed unmatched. The CDR3 is 12 amino acids. In DNA form, the CDR3 reads TGTGCCAGCAGTTTAGGGGGACTAGTAGGCTACTTC. This sequence encodes CASSLGGLVGYF.

The table lists this clone with a few counts. J is TRBJ2-1 and V is TRBV9, with 7 bases identical to TRBD2. From germline, CDR1 is SGDLS and CDR2 YYNGEE. The length of the CDR3 is 17 residues. Unmatched junction bases numbered 15, after V lost 2 bases and J lost 7 bases. This CDR3 is CASSVLEWEGRWNEQFF. CDR3 bases: TGTGCCAGCAGCGTTCTAGAGTGGGAGGGGCGGTGGAATGAGCAGTTCTTC.

This clone was recorded a few times. The genes are TRBV10-3 and TRBJ2-7, with D perhaps TRBD1 (5 bases). Germline loops: CDR1 ENHRY, CDR2 SYGVKD. Trimming stripped 4 bases from V and 3 bases from J, with 13 bases between. The CDR3 is made up of 14 amino acids. The CDR3 protein is CAISVKKQGYEQYF. In DNA, the CDR3 is TGTGCCATCAGTGTGAAAAAGCAGGGCTACGAGCAGTACTTC.

This clone was seen a few times. Here the CDR3 DNA reads TGCGCCAGCAGCCAAGAACCGCGGCAGATCTCCTACAATGAGCAGTTCTTC. Encoded protein: CASSQEPRQISYNEQFF. V usage is TRBV4-3 and J usage is TRBJ2-1, with D unresolved. Germline V gene sequence: CDR1 LGHNA, CDR2 YSLEER. CDR3 size: 17 residues. V lost 0 bases and J lost 0, with 12 bases in between.

This clone occurred a few times. Written as DNA, the CDR3 is TGTGCCAGCAGTGTTACTTATGCTTGGTACTTC. Its protein product is CASSVTYAWYF. The rearrangement joins TRBV28 to TRBJ2-7; no definite D call. The V end lost 5 bases, the J end lost 12 bases, and 14 bases lay between the germline ends. This CDR3 region has 11 residues. Germline CDR1 reads MDHEN; CDR2 reads SYDVKM.

This chain uses TRBV6-5 with TRBJ2-5, with 7 bases matching TRBD1. There are 13 residues in the CDR3. Trimming took 6 bases from V and 3 from J; bases not matched to a gene: 4. The germline V gene encodes CDR1 MNHEY and CDR2 SVGAGI. DNA of the CDR3: TGTGCCAGCAGGGGACAGCCTAAAGAGACCCAGTACTTC. It yields the protein CASRGQPKETQYF.

This chain joins TRBV18 and TRBJ1-1; TRBD1 agrees at 8 bases. Per germline, CDR1 KGHSH and CDR2 LQKENI. This CDR3 region has 14 residues. V was clipped by 4 bases and J by 5 bases; unmatched bases: 6. CDR3 DNA sequence: TGTGCCAGCTCACAGGGACAGGACTATACTGAAGCTTTCTTT. As protein: CASSQGQDYTEAFF.

The rearrangement joins TRBV9 to TRBJ1-1; no clear D gene. The V end was cut by 0 bases, the J end by 1 base, with 7 bases between. The V gene's germline CDR1 is SGDLS and CDR2 YYNGEE. The CDR3 extends over 14 amino acids. The CDR3 loop reads CASSVERENTEAFF. The CDR3 coding sequence is TGTGCCAGCAGCGTAGAGAGGGAGAACACTGAAGCTTTCTTT.

This clone was detected only a few times. The J gene is TRBJ2-7, the V gene TRBV7-9; D call uncertain. The V gene lost 1 base and the J gene lost 4 bases, with 8 bases spanning the gap. CDR3 length: 13 residues. Germline V gives CDR1 SEHNR, CDR2 FQNEAQ (reference sequence). CDR3 sequence reads: CASSLVPVYEQYF. In DNA form, the CDR3 reads TGTGCCAGCAGCTTAGTCCCAGTTTACGAGCAGTACTTC.

The rearrangement uses TRBV18 and TRBJ2-5, with 8 positions matching TRBD2. This CDR3 region has 14 residues. Looked up from germline, CDR1 is KGHSH and CDR2 is LQKENI. Unmatched junction bases numbered 0, after V lost 3 bases and J lost 0 bases. The CDR3 nucleotides are TGTGCCAGCTCACCGACTAGCGACCAAGAGACCCAGTACTTC. Residues: CASSPTSDQETQYF. Full variable domain (missing parts from reference TRBV18 and TRBJ2-5): NAGVMQNPRHLVRRRGQEARLRCSPMKGHSHVYWYRQLPEEGLKFMVYLQKENIIDESGMPKERFSAEFPKEGPSILRIQQVVRGDSAAYFCASSPTSDQETQYFGPGTRLLVL.

The rearrangement joins TRBV7-9 to TRBJ2-3, with 10 bases aligning to TRBD1. This CDR3 region has 14 residues. J gave up 6 bases and V 5 bases, and 5 bases lay outside the gene matches. The germline gives CDR1 SEHNR, CDR2 FQNEAQ (reference sequence). The CDR3, as DNA: TGTGCCAGCAGCACGACAGGGGGCAGTGATACGCAGTATTTT. It codes for CASSTTGGSDTQYF.

The CDR3 reads CASSTDRVGQPQHF. CDR3 bases: TGTGCCAGCTCAACTGACAGGGTCGGTCAGCCCCAGCATTTT. V usage is TRBV18 and J usage is TRBJ1-5, with 7 bases identical to TRBD1. Germline values: CDR1 KGHSH, CDR2 LQKENI. The CDR3 length is 14 residues. Unmatched junction bases numbered 7, after V lost 5 bases and J lost 6 bases.

This chain connects TRBV5-6 to TRBJ2-1, with TRBD1 identical over 8 bases. The CDR3 totals 15 residues. Per germline, CDR1 SGHDT and CDR2 YYEEEE. V shed 5 bases, J shed 8 bases, and the junction held 12 bases outside the gene matches. For the CDR3, the DNA is TGTGCCAGCAGTTCCACCGGGACAGGTTACCATGAGCAGTTCTTC. Amino acid sequence: CASSSTGTGYHEQFF.

The chain joins TRBV6-5 to TRBJ2-3; possible D gene TRBD1, 6 bases. Trimming cost V 7 bases and J 6 bases, with 20 bases left between them. From germline, CDR1 is MNHEY and CDR2 SVGAGI. The CDR3 length is 15 residues. DNA of the CDR3: TGTGCCAGCAAGGGCAGGGGAACGTCGAGGGATACGCAGTATTTT. Amino acids: CASKGRGTSRDTQYF.

The rearrangement links TRBV5-6 to TRBJ2-2; 7 bases agree with TRBD2. V shed 4 bases and J 3 bases; nucleotides not matched to a gene: 6. The CDR3 spans 15 residues. CDR1 and CDR2 (germline): SGHDT, YYEEEE. For the CDR3, the DNA is TGTGCCAGCAGCCTGCAGCGGGAATACACCGGGGAGCTGTTTTTT. Protein: CASSLQREYTGELFF.

This clone turned up a few times. The V call is TRBV7-9, the J call TRBJ1-4; no reliable D call. From germline, CDR1 is SEHNR and CDR2 FQNEAQ (reference sequence). The CDR3 has 15 amino acids. Trimming cost V 3 bases and J 3 bases, with 11 bases left between them. The CDR3 is CASSFGGVSNEKLFF. The CDR3 DNA reads as TGTGCCAGCAGCTTTGGTGGAGTTTCTAATGAAAAACTGTTTTTT. The complete variable domain, with remaining parts taken from reference TRBV7-9 and TRBJ1-4, reads DTGVSQNPRHKITKRGQNVTFRCDPISEHNRLYWYRQTLGQGPEFLTYFQNEAQLEKSRLLSDRFSAERPKGSFSTLEIQRTEQGDSAMYLCASSFGGVSNEKLFFGSGTQLSVL.

The sample holds a few counts of this clone. Germline is not matched at one junction end, which may reflect a read error. V and J are TRBV11-3 and TRBJ2-1; D perhaps matches TRBD2 (6 bases). Germline V gives CDR1 SGHNT, CDR2 YENEEA. This CDR3 contains 11 residues. CDR3 residues: CASSKTGTPVF. For the CDR3, the DNA is TGTGCCAGCAGCAAAACCGGGACTCCAGTCTTC. The full variable domain, in which reference TRBV11-3 and TRBJ2-1 provide the parts outside the CDR3, is EAGVVQSPRYKIIEKKQPVAFWCNPISGHNTLYWYLQNLGQGPELLIRYENEEAVDDSQLPKDRFSAERLKGVDSTLKIQPAELGDSAVYLCASSKTGTPVFGPGTRLTVL.